This T cell receptor (beta chain) was captured by sequencing in a study of beta chain features in type 1 diabetes. Overall study findings and caveats: VDJ junctions from type 1 diabetes patients carried fewer insertions and larger deletions. No resolution was reached here on whether HLA type influences TCRB rearrangement. In all four CD4+ subsets, TCRB CDR3 length was significantly, moderately reduced in type 1 diabetes.

Averaging approximately 120 mL, one heparinised blood draw came from each individual donor. On this clone: Antigen: not known.

Every bit of the isolated RNA underwent reverse transcription, so sequencing read expressed TCRB transcripts. Assay: immunoSEQ multiplex PCR; the TCRdb copy retains only in-frame clones and omits some. The table lists 300,000 or so clones, about 13% of them singletons. The sample consisted of naive CD4+ T cells from blood. The origin of this receptor is a woman younger than 30 with type 1 diabetes.

CDR3 DNA sequence: TGTGCCAGCAGCAGAAGCAGACTAGCGGGGACAGATACGCAGTATTTT. Translation: CASSRSRLAGTDTQYF. The chain joins TRBV9 to TRBJ2-3, with 11 positions matching TRBD2. With 4 bases clipped from V and 3 bases from J, the junction kept 7 bases outside the gene matches. CDR3 length: 16 amino acids. CDR1 and CDR2 from the germline V gene are SGDLS and YYNGEE. Using reference TRBV9 and TRBJ2-3 for the parts outside the CDR3, the full variable domain is DSGVTQTPKHLITATGQRVTLRCSPRSGDLSVYWYQQSLDQGLQFLIQYYNGEERAKGNILERFSAQQFPDLHSELNLSSLELGDSALYFCASSRSRLAGTDTQYFGPGTRLTVL.